A selection of T cell receptor beta chains follows, all from one sample in a study of blood T cells in healthy people across ages. TCRdb re-analysed the 5' RACE reads in MiXCR, keeping a single row per CDR3 protein. The profile shows 540,000 or so distinct CDR3 sequences, 24% of them singletons. The sample was also reused in another study, on T cells of mothers and their children.

The sample consisted of blood. These receptors were obtained from a boy between 10 and 17 years old in good health. CDR3s include the opening cysteine and the closing phenylalanine or tryptophan. D genes are given only for firm matches. Clone size is not always given. Where it is, it says once, few, many or a class for expanded clones.

size	J	D	V	DNA	CDR3
.	TRBJ2-3	.	TRBV4-1	TGCGCCAGCAGCCAAGATACCACAGATACGCAGTATTTT	CASSQDTTDTQYF
.	TRBJ2-2	TRBD1	TRBV4-3	TGCGCCAGCGCGGCTTTCAGGGACAGCATTGCCGGGGAGCTGTTTTTT	CASAAFRDSIAGELFF
.	TRBJ2-1	.	TRBV28	TGTGCCACCGCCGCAGGGGCCACCTACAATGAGCAGTTCTTC	CATAAGATYNEQFF
few	TRBJ2-3	TRBD2	TRBV28	TGTGCCAGCAGTTCCCGACGGGGCGGGAGGTCTGATACGCAGTATTTT	CASSSRRGGRSDTQYF
few	TRBJ2-3	.	TRBV7-9	TGTGCCAGCGGTTTAACCCCGGGACGCCGTAAGAGCACAGATACGCAGTATTTT	CASGLTPGRRKSTDTQYF
.	TRBJ2-1	.	TRBV7-2	TGTGCCAGCAGCTCGTCCCTGGGGGGTTACAATGAGCAGTTCTTC	CASSSSLGGYNEQFF
many	TRBJ1-4	.	TRBV4-1	TGCGCCAGCAGCCAAGAAAGGGTTTATAGAGGAGGTGAAAAACTGTTTTTT	CASSQERVYRGGEKLFF
few	TRBJ2-5	.	TRBV7-9	TGTGCCAGCAGGCCAGCGGGCCTTAAAGAGACCCAGTACTTC	CASRPAGLKETQYF
.	TRBJ1-3	.	TRBV7-9	TGTGCCAGCAGCGATGGAGTATTCTCTGGAAACACCATATATTTT	CASSDGVFSGNTIYF
many	TRBJ2-2	TRBD2	TRBV7-3	TGTGCCAGCAGCCCGAGCGGGAGTAACACCGGGGAGCTGTTTTTT	CASSPSGSNTGELFF
.	TRBJ2-7	.	TRBV4-1	TGCGCCAGCAGCCAAGTCCTTGCGGGGTATAGCTACGAGCAGTACTTC	CASSQVLAGYSYEQYF
few	TRBJ1-1	.	TRBV7-8	TGTGCCAGCAGCTTAGATCGGACCAATTATCGCCGGAACACTGAAGCTTTCTTT	CASSLDRTNYRRNTEAFF
.	TRBJ2-5	TRBD2	TRBV19	TGTGCCAGTAATTCCTCCGGGACTAACAAAGAGACCCAGTACTTC	CASNSSGTNKETQYF
.	TRBJ2-5	.	TRBV20-1	TGCAGTGCTAGAGTTCCTTCGGGGAACCAAGAGACCCAGTACTTC	CSARVPSGNQETQYF
few	TRBJ2-7	.	TRBV9	TGTGCCTGTTCGGTACGGGGGCGTCGTACGGACGAGCAGTACTTC	CACSVRGRRTDEQYF
.	TRBJ2-5	.	TRBV18	TGTGCCAGCTCGCCCCTCCCCATCCAAGAGACCCAGTACTTC	CASSPLPIQETQYF
.	TRBJ2-5	TRBD1	TRBV27	TGTGCCAGCAGTACAGGGGGCCCAGAGACCCAGTACTTC	CASSTGGPETQYF
.	TRBJ2-3	TRBD2	TRBV6-5	TGTGCCAGCAGTTATTCCTTAGCGGGAAGCACAGATACGCAGTATTTT	CASSYSLAGSTDTQYF
few	TRBJ1-1	.	TRBV10-3	TGTGCCATCAGTGAGACAGGGATAACAGATGAAGCTTTCTTT	CAISETGITDEAFF
.	TRBJ1-2	.	TRBV20-1	TGCAGTGCTAGAGATCAGGGGTCGGGACATTCCTCCTATGGCTACACCTTC	CSARDQGSGHSSYGYTF
.	TRBJ2-5	TRBD2	TRBV24-1	TGTGCCACCAGTGATGGAAGCGGGGCACAAGAGACCCAGTACTTC	CATSDGSGAQETQYF
.	TRBJ2-3	TRBD2	TRBV5-6	TGTGCCAGCAGCCCGGGGAGCGGACTAGGTGCAGATACGCAGTATTTT	CASSPGSGLGADTQYF
.	TRBJ2-5	.	TRBV20-1	TGCAGTGCCTGGTTGGCTTTGGAGACCCAGTACTTC	CSAWLALETQYF
few	TRBJ2-5	.	TRBV6-2/TRBV6-3	TGTGCCAGCAGCGCGGAAGGGGGGAAAGAGACCCAGTACTTC	CASSAEGGKETQYF
few	TRBJ2-7	TRBD1	TRBV27	TGTGCCAGCTTGGACAGGGCTACATCGGGGTCAGCCTACGAGCAGTACTTC	CASLDRATSGSAYEQYF
.	TRBJ2-3	TRBD2	TRBV12-3/TRBV12-4	TGTGCCAGCAGCCTAACTAGCGGCGATTATACGCAGTATTTT	CASSLTSGDYTQYF
.	TRBJ1-4	TRBD1	TRBV7-9	TGTGCCAGCAGCCCCGGACAGGCACCTAATGAAAAACTGTTTTTT	CASSPGQAPNEKLFF
few	TRBJ2-7	TRBD2	TRBV5-5	TGTGCCAGCAGCTCGCGGGATAGCGGGGGGTCCTACGAGCAGTACTTC	CASSSRDSGGSYEQYF
few	TRBJ2-6	.	TRBV7-9	TGTGCCAGCAGCTTTTCAGAGGGGTTCCCCTTCCTGACTTTC	CASSFSEGFPFLTF
few	TRBJ2-5	TRBD2	TRBV5-1	TGCGCCAGCGGGCAGACTAGCGCAGGGGAGACCCAGTACTTC	CASGQTSAGETQYF
.	TRBJ2-3	.	TRBV4-1	TGCGCCAGCAGCCCCCTTTCCGGCTACACAGATACGCAGTATTTT	CASSPLSGYTDTQYF
.	TRBJ2-5	.	TRBV20-1	TGCAGTGCCCCGACTTCCGCTAATTTCCCCCAAGAGACCCAGTACTTC	CSAPTSANFPQETQYF
.	TRBJ2-5	.	TRBV28	TGTGCCAGCAGTTTGCTCGTGATCGGGTCCGGAGAGACCCAGTACTTC	CASSLLVIGSGETQYF
few	TRBJ2-5	TRBD1	TRBV3-1	TGTGCCAGCAGCCCTTGGGACAGCCAAGAGACCCAGTACTTC	CASSPWDSQETQYF
few	TRBJ2-1	TRBD2	TRBV7-6	TGTGCCAGCAGCTCGGAACTTAGCGGGAGGGCCCGGGAAGGGCAGTTCTTC	CASSSELSGRAREGQFF
.	TRBJ2-2	.	TRBV6-2/TRBV6-3	TGTGCCAGCGGACATACGAACACCGGGGAGCTGTTTTTT	CASGHTNTGELFF
few	TRBJ1-2	TRBD1	TRBV27	TGTGCCAGCAGTTTTGGGCAGGGGGTGGGAGGCTACACCTTC	CASSFGQGVGGYTF
many	TRBJ2-5	.	TRBV29-1	TGCAGCGTTTACAGTCGAGGAGAGACCCAGTACTTC	CSVYSRGETQYF
few	TRBJ1-4	.	TRBV5-8	TGTGCCAGCAGCTTGGGGACCCGGGGCCATGAAAAACTGTTTTTT	CASSLGTRGHEKLFF
.	TRBJ2-1	.	TRBV20-1	TGCAGTGCTGAGGAGGGGTGGGTCGAGAATGAGCAGTTCTTC	CSAEEGWVENEQFF
.	TRBJ2-5	TRBD1	TRBV2	TGTGCCAGCAGTAACGGACAGGGGAGTGAGACCCAGTACTTC	CASSNGQGSETQYF
many	TRBJ1-1	.	TRBV4-3	TGCGCCAGCAGCCCCGGACAGACATCGAACACTGAAGCTTTCTTT	CASSPGQTSNTEAFF
few	TRBJ2-5	.	TRBV29-1	TGCAGCGTTGAAGAATTTACCCGTACGGGACAAGAGACCCAGTACTTC	CSVEEFTRTGQETQYF
few	TRBJ1-5	.	TRBV7-8	TGTGCCAGCAGCTGGGGCACCAATACCAATCAGCCCCAGCATTTT	CASSWGTNTNQPQHF
.	TRBJ2-1	TRBD2	TRBV6-4	TGTGCCAGCAGTGGCGGGGGGTCTAGCAATGAGCAGTTCTTC	CASSGGGSSNEQFF
many	TRBJ2-5	.	TRBV5-1	TGCGCCAGCAGCTTTTTTCAGCAAGGACCACAAGAGACCCAGTACTTC	CASSFFQQGPQETQYF